The clone carrying this T cell receptor (beta chain) was seen ten or more times. Its target is not known. In germline, CDR1 is MDHEN, CDR2 SYDVKM. The CDR3 consists of 11 residues. Trimming cost V 3 bases and J 6 bases, with 4 bases left between them. This entry is derived from a study of T cells in Graves' hyperthyroidism and ophthalmopathy. Overall study context: Upon initial diagnosis and before any treatment, peripheral blood was collected. General study points: Ophthalmopathy was told apart from stable hyperthyroidism by a 13 V-J model.

Not enrolled were patients with uncontrolled infection, other autoimmune disease, pregnancy or lactation. Amplification of TCR beta CDR3 regions used RNA as the template. Researchers ran a first-round RT-PCR on the TCR CDR3 using the HTBI primer set. TCRdb redid the calling of the multiplex PCR reads with MiXCR, one entry per CDR3 protein. The repertoire holds 500,000 to 700,000 distinct CDR3 sequences, with over 15% as singletons. The rearrangement joins TRBV28 to TRBJ2-3; D call uncertain. The sample consisted of blood. The TCR was taken from a woman aged 18-29 years with Graves' hyperthyroidism. The CDR3, as DNA: TGTGCCAGCAGTTTTAGGGATACGCAGTATTTT. Translation gives CASSFRDTQYF.